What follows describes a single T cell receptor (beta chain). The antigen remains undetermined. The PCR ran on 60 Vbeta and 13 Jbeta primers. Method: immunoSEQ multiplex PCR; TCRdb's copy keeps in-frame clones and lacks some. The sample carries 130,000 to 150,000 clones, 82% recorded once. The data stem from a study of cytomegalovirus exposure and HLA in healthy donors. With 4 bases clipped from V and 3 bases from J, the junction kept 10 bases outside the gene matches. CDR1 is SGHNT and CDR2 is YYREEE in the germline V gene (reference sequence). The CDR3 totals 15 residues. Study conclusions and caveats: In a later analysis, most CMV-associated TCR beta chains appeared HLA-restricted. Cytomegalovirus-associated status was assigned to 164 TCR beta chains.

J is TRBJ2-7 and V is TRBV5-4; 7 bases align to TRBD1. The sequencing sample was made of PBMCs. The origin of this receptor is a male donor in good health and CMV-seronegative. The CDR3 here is CASSGDRDSLYEQYF. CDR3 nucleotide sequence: TGTGCCAGCAGCGGGGACCGGGACAGTCTCTACGAGCAGTACTTC.